Given below is one T cell receptor (beta chain) in context. Its antigen is unidentified. The data are from a study of beta chain features in type 1 diabetes. Broader study findings: The study left unresolved whether HLA type influences TCRB rearrangement. Researchers caution that PCR might favor shorter templates, equally among patients and controls. For Type 1 diabetes patients, all four CD4+ subsets carried TCRB CDR3s that were moderately but significantly shorter.

CD45RO/CCR7/CD25/CD127/CD95/CD27 separated CD4+ naive, central memory, regulatory and stem cell-like memory cells by sorting. Purity above 95% was achieved in all sorted populations. V lost 2 bases and J lost 0, with 11 bases in between. The CDR3 extends over 16 amino acids. Germline CDR1 reads MNHNY; CDR2 reads SVGAGI (reference sequence). Sequencing targeted expressed TCRB transcripts, as all isolated RNA had been reverse transcribed. TCRdb's copy holds only in-frame clones and misses some; the assay was immunoSEQ multiplex PCR. The sample includes about 740,000 clones, around 15% of them seen just once.

Sequences were obtained from naive CD4+ T cells from blood. The chain recombines TRBV6-6 with TRBJ1-5; D remains unclear. This clonotype originated in a man aged 18 to 29 with type 1 diabetes. Here the CDR3 DNA reads TGTGCCAGCAGTTACGCCCAGGTTTATAGCAATCAGCCCCAGCATTTT. Protein: CASSYAQVYSNQPQHF.